The 10 T cell receptor beta chains in this list originate from one sample, sequenced in a study of T cell responses to AZD1222 COVID-19 vaccine. The data were produced by immunoSEQ multiplex PCR, yet TCRdb's version contains in-frame clones alone and is incomplete. The top ten hold about 14% of the sample, which has some 150,000 clones, approximately 90% seen once. The sample here was peripheral blood, taken on day 0 of AZD1222 vaccination. The receptors were gathered from an adult in good health.

For this clone: A junction end diverges from the germline sequence, so it may reflect a read error. This chain connects TRBV28 to TRBJ1-1, with D uncertain. CDR3 length equals 13 residues. CDR1 and CDR2 (germline): MDHEN, SYDVKM. CDR3 bases: TGTGCCAGCAGTTTGTTTTTTGAGACTGGAGCTTTCTTT. Translating it yields CASSLFFETGAFF.

In DNA, the CDR3 is TGTGCCAGCAGTGATTCCTCGAAGGGGTATAATTCACCCCTCCACTTT. Its protein product is CASSDSSKGYNSPLHF. The V and J genes are TRBV25-1 and TRBJ1-6; tentatively, D is TRBD1 (5 bases). Trimming shortened V by 3 bases and J by 4 bases, and 13 bases separated the two germline ends. The CDR3 is 16 residues long. Germline CDR1 MGHDK, CDR2 SYGVNS.

V gene TRBV19 combines with J gene TRBJ1-5; 11 nucleotides line up with TRBD1. After removal of 8 bases from V and 6 bases from J, the junction contained 6 bases not matched to a gene. Germline CDR1 LNHDA, CDR2 SQIVND (reference sequence). This CDR3 comprises 14 residues. CDR3 DNA: TGTGCCAGTTATTCGGACAGGGGGCCTCAGCCCCAGCATTTT. Protein: CASYSDRGPQPQHF.

V is TRBV24-1 and J is TRBJ2-2; D gene unclear. Trimming took off 5 bases at V and 0 bases at J, with 12 bases between the two ends. This CDR3 spans 16 amino acids. Germline-derived CDR1 and CDR2 are KGHDR and SFDVKD. CDR3 DNA: TGTGCCACCAGTGGAACCACTACCACGAACACCGGGGAGCTGTTTTTT. Translating it yields CATSGTTTTNTGELFF.

The chain carries TRBV3-1 (or the pseudogene TRBV3-2) and TRBJ1-1; D unclear. Germline CDR1 reads LGHDT; CDR2 reads YNNKEL (reference sequence). The CDR3 loop spans 14 amino acids. V was trimmed by 1 base and J by 1 base, leaving 7 bases between them. The DNA for the CDR3 is TGTGCCAGCAGCCAAGGGTCGACGAACACTGAAGCTTTCTTT. Protein: CASSQGSTNTEAFF.

The gene calls are TRBV10-3 and TRBJ1-1; possible D gene TRBD1, 5 bases. Trimming took 4 bases from V and 4 from J, leaving 16 bases between them. Germline CDR1 and CDR2: ENHRY and SYGVKD. This CDR3 region has 15 residues. CDR3 sequence reads: CAISAPGRGSTEAFF. CDR3 nucleotides: TGTGCCATCAGTGCCCCGGGGCGGGGTAGCACTGAAGCTTTCTTT.

The chain joins TRBV18 to TRBJ1-5; D perhaps matches TRBD1 (5 bases). The germline V gene has CDR1 KGHSH and CDR2 LQKENI. This CDR3 region has 17 residues. The V end lost 1 base, the J end lost 4 bases, and 17 bases lay between the germline ends. CDR3 loop: CASSPRAGGAGNQPQHF. The CDR3 nucleotides read TGTGCCAGCTCACCACGTGCGGGAGGGGCGGGAAATCAGCCCCAGCATTTT.

The J gene is TRBJ2-1, the V gene TRBV15; no definite D call. V gave up 7 bases and J gave up 0 bases, with 13 bases separating them. The CDR3 contains 15 residues. Germline V lookup: CDR1 LNHNV, CDR2 YYDKDF (reference sequence). As DNA, the CDR3 is TGTGCCACCACACGGACGGCCAGCTCCTACAATGAGCAGTTCTTC. Translating it yields CATTRTASSYNEQFF.

The gene calls are TRBV28 and TRBJ2-7; no clear D. CDR3 length: 13 residues. Between the trimmed V and J ends, which lost 4 bases and 4 bases, there was a span of 11 bases. Germline V gene lookup returns CDR1 MDHEN and CDR2 SYDVKM. CDR3 nucleotides: TGTGCCAGCAGTTCCACTCCACTTTACGAGCAGTACTTC. Amino acid sequence: CASSSTPLYEQYF.

The V call is TRBV7-8, the J call TRBJ1-1, with TRBD1 matching 11 bases. The V segment lost 1 base and the J segment 10 bases; nucleotides outside the gene matches: 8. Germline CDR1 SGHVS, CDR2 FQNEAQ. This CDR3 has 15 amino acids. This CDR3 reads CASSLGGQGVGRAFF. CDR3 DNA: TGTGCCAGCAGCTTAGGGGGACAGGGGGTCGGGCGAGCTTTCTTT.